The subject of this entry is one T cell receptor beta chain. Its antigen is not known. The data were taken from a study of T-cell memory formation after mild COVID-19. For the study at large: Largely, the TCR clusters proved donor specific.

This CDR3 has 12 amino acids. Germline CDR1 is MGHRA and CDR2 is YSYEKL. V was trimmed by 6 bases and J by 3 bases, leaving 8 bases between them. TCRdb used MiXCR to reprocess the 5' RACE reads, holding one entry per CDR3 protein. The sample contains about 350,000 distinct CDR3 sequences, roughly 15% of which appear only once. Notes on the study in general: Clones contracting day 15 to 85 were balanced CD4/CD8; later expanders leaned CD4+. Some clones that responded were present in memory (sampled pre-infection), which suggests cross-reactive memory joined. Clones which contracted sat mainly in CM and EM if CD4+, and in EMRA if CD8+.

The TCR was taken from a man between 18 and 29 years old who had mild COVID-19 (a few samples of this study predate the infection). Cell type and time point are not known. The chain carries TRBV4-1 and TRBJ1-2; D remains unclear. Specimen: PBMCs or a T cell subset sorted from them (not recorded which). This chain's CDR3 is CASRGSYYGYTF. CDR3 bases: TGCGCCAGCAGGGGGTCCTACTATGGCTACACCTTC.